This T cell receptor (beta chain) comes out of a study of shared clonotypes between healthy human individuals. In the study overall: Researchers drew samples from two women and a few men aged 18 to 49.

Methods used by the authors: With immunoSEQ giving junction-only sequences and no quality scores, filtering differed. Sequenced by immunoSEQ multiplex PCR; TCRdb stores in-frame clones only, minus some. V and J calls and clone size are as listed in that table; D and trimming were resolved from the DNA. The data contain 2 million to 2.5 million clones, over 85% of them seen just once; the ten biggest clones take up about 0.41%. The CDR3 loop spans 15 amino acids. V was pared by 0 bases and J by 7 bases, with 12 bases between. Germline CDR1 SEHNR, CDR2 FQNEAQ (reference sequence). Whole-study results and caveats: Around 4.9% of naive CD4 clonotypes were shared across four donors.

Adult Caucasians living in Nashville, Tennessee made up all of the donors. Note on this clone: Antigen: not known.

The J gene is TRBJ1-4, the V gene TRBV7-9, with D possibly matching TRBD1 (5 bases). What was sequenced was naive CD4+ T cells from PBMCs. Subset in this sample: CD45RA+ positively selected. This TCR was sampled from a man younger than 35 in good health. Some clones in this sample may be carry-over from other donors' samples. The CDR3 loop reads CASSLASAGTEKLFF. The DNA of the CDR3 is TGTGCCAGCAGCTTAGCGTCGGCAGGGACTGAAAAACTGTTTTTT.